The source of this T cell receptor beta chain is a study of T cells after yellow fever vaccination (dated by TCRdb to about 2019). In the study overall: Libraries from fractions with low cell numbers were prepared with the SMART-Seq v4 Ultra Low Input RNA kit. To track T-cell clones before and after primary and booster YFV17D yellow fever vaccination, bulk TCR alpha and beta repertoires were sequenced longitudinally. Two healthy male donors, one aged 18 to 29 and one aged 30 to 40 years, made up the cohort. Bulk PBMC replicates and cell subsets were isolated from blood drawn at multiple timepoints before and after both primary and secondary immunization.

Study-wide conclusions, independent of this receptor: Because only two donors were included in the study, the extent to which the findings can be generalized is limited. A small fraction of clonotypes showed up in both the CD4 and CD8 compartments, probably as a result of convergent recombination. Computational filtering was needed because FACS-sorted repertoires could contain abundant contaminating clonotypes from the bulk population. Compared with the primary T-cell response, the secondary T-cell response was weaker but faster, peaking on day 5 rather than day 15. After the booster, most of the clones that had expanded following primary vaccination were detected again (just under 97% of CD4 and roughly 90% of CD8), which suggests that memory was broadly maintained.

Synthesis of TCR cDNA relied on 5'RACE template switching, a step that introduced a universal primer site along with unique molecular identifiers. Priming for cDNA synthesis came from both the TCR alpha and TCR beta constant segments. Two PCR steps were used to amplify libraries, with sample barcodes and sequencing adapters being added in the second step. Sequencing of libraries was done on Illumina HiSeq 2500 (2x100 bp) or NovaSeq (2x150 bp). Concerning the study's data processing: Reads were demultiplexed and collapsed into UMI consensus sequences with MIGEC, and V(D)J alignment was performed with MiXCR. Using edgeR on replicate PBMC samples, clonotypes were called vaccine-responding if FDR was below 0.01 and the log2 fold change was above 5 up to day 15. Each bulk clonotype was labeled CD4 or CD8 based on which sequenced repertoire, CD4 or CD8, contained the clonotype at higher abundance. TCRdb reprocessed the public reads (quality trimming at Q25 with fastp, clone calling with MiXCR) and kept in-frame beta chains. CDR3 protein duplicates are merged, each entry listing the most common genes and DNA. The V and J calls shown here were made by TCRdb, not taken from the authors' results. The sample yields approximately 160,000 distinct CDR3 sequences; roughly 6.4% were counted once. The ten largest clones represent less than 3.5% of the sample.

Sample treatment or condition, as interpreted from the label and publication: live attenuated yellow fever vaccine strain. PBMCs were isolated from peripheral blood using a standard Ficoll-Paque protocol. CD4 and CD8 T-cell fractions were isolated with Dynabeads CD4 and CD8 positive selection kits. TriZol was used to extract RNA from bulk PBMCs, from CD4 and CD8 fractions, and from dextramer-positive and dextramer-negative fractions. This clonotype appeared many times. Its antigen target is currently unknown. No much larger clone is present one base from it, and per-base qualities are unavailable. Measured from the cysteine to the phenylalanine, the CDR3 is 15 residues long. Left in the record is the CDR3 DNA by itself, 45 bases read in frame from the first base. Deletion took 4 bases off V and 8 bases off J, with a span of 20 bases between the germline ends. Based on the germline V gene (reference sequence), the CDR1 and CDR2 sequences are MNHEY and SMNVEV.

The rearrangement joined TRBV27 to TRBJ1-2; TRBD1 is possibly the D segment (5 matching bases). Sequences were derived from CD4+ T cells sorted from PBMCs, sampled on the day of the first yellow fever vaccination. The source is a young man who received the YFV17D yellow fever vaccine. In nucleotide form, the sequence is TGTGCCAGCAGTTCCGGTGACAGCCTAAAGGGGGGCTACACCTTC. Its protein product is CASSSGDSLKGGYTF.